This TCR beta chain originates from a study of CXCR3-negative and CXCR3-positive naive CD8 T cells. Study in general: Around 140 million TRB reads were obtained overall (about 1.5 +/- 0.3 million per library).

Germline-derived CDR1 and CDR2 are MNHEY and SVGAGI. The length of the CDR3 is 15 residues. Notes on this clonotype: The antigen remains undetermined.

CD45RO-CCR7+CD27+CD95- defined naive CD8+ T cells. Study-level findings and limits: The study found that naive CXCR3-negative and CXCR3-positive cells shared TRBV-TRBJ usage, while memory cells differed. TRB CDR3 hydrophobicity was greater in CXCR3-positive naive cells than in CXCR3-negative naive cells.

UMI-labeled 5' RACE TRB cDNA libraries were prepared from the cells. TCRdb re-called the 5' RACE reads and gives one entry per CDR3 protein, without DNA. The data include about 58,000 distinct CDR3 sequences; the top ten clones carry 0.35% to 0.5%. The chain is built from TRBV6-5 and TRBJ2-4; TCRdb's assignment of TRBD1 cannot be checked, as there is no DNA. Sequencing used naive CXCR3- CD8+ T cells from blood. Documented subset: CD45RO-CCR7+CD27+CD95- naive CD8+ T cells lacking CXCR3 (TNR3-). The TCR comes from a human donor in good health. Some clones in this sample may be carry-over from other donors' samples. The CDR3 here is CASSYSKGSGNIQYF.